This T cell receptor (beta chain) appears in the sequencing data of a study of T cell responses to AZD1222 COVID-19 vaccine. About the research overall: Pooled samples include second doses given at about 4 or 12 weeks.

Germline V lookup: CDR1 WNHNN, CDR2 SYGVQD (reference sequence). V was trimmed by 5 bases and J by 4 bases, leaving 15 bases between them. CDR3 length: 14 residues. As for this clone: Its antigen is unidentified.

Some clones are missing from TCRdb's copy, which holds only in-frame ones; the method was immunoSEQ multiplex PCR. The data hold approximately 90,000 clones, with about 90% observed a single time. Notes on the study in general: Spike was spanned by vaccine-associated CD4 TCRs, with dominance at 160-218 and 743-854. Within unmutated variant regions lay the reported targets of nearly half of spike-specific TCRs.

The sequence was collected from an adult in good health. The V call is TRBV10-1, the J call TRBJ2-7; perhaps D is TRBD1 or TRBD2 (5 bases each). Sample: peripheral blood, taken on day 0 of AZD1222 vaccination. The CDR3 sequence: CASSIGTVLYEQYF. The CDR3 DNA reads TGCGCCAGCAGTATCGGGACGGTCCTTTACGAGCAGTACTTC.